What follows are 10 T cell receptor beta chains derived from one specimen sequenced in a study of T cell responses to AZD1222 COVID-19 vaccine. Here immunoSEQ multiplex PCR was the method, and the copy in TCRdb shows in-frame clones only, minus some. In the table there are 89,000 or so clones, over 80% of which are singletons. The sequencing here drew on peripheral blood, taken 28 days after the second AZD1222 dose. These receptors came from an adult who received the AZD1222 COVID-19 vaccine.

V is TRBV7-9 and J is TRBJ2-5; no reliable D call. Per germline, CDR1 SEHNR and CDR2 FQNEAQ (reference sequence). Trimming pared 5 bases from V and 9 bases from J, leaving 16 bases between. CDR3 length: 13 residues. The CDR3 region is CASSPGLPGPQYF. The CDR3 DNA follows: TGTGCCAGCAGCCCCGGGTTACCCGGGCCCCAGTACTTC.

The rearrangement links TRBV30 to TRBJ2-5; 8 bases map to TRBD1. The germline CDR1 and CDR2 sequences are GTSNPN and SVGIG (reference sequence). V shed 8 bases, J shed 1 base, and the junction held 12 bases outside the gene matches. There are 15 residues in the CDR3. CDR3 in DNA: TGTGCCCTGCTCCTCCGGGACAGGTCCCAAGAGACCCAGTACTTC. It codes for CALLLRDRSQETQYF.

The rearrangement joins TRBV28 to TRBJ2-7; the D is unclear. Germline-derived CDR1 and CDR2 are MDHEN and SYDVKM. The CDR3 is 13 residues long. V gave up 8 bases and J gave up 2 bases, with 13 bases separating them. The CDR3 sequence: CASGRQVAYEQYF. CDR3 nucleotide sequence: TGTGCCAGCGGCCGGCAGGTGGCCTACGAGCAGTACTTC.

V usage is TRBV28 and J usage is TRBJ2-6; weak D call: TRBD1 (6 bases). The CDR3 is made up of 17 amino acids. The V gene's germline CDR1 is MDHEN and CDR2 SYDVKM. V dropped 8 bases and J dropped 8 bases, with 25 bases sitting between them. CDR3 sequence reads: CASRSTGANNRPNVLTF. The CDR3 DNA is TGTGCCAGCCGATCGACAGGCGCAAATAATCGGCCCAACGTCCTGACTTTC.

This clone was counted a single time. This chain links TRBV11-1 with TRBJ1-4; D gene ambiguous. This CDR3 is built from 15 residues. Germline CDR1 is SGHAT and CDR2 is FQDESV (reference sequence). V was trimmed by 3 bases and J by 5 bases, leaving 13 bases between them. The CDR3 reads CASSFPGGRNEKLFF. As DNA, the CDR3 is TGTGCCAGCAGCTTTCCCGGCGGACGCAATGAAAAACTGTTTTTT. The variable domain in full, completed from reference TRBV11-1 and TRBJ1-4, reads EAEVAQSPRYKITEKSQAVAFWCDPISGHATLYWYRQILGQGPELLVQFQDESVVDDSQLPKDRFSAERLKGVDSTLKIQPAELGDSAMYLCASSFPGGRNEKLFFGSGTQLSVL.

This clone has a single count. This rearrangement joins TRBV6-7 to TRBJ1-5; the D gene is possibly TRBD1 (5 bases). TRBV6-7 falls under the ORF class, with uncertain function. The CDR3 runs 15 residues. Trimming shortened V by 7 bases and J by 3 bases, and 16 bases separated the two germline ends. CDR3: CASTPPPGDNQPQHF. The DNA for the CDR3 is TGTGCCAGCACCCCCCCTCCGGGGGACAATCAGCCCCAGCATTTT.

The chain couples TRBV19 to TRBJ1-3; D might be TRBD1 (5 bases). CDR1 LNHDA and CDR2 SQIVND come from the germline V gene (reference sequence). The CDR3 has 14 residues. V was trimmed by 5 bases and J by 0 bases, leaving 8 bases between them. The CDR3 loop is CASSPGYSGNTIYF. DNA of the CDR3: TGTGCCAGTAGTCCAGGGTACTCTGGAAACACCATATATTTT.

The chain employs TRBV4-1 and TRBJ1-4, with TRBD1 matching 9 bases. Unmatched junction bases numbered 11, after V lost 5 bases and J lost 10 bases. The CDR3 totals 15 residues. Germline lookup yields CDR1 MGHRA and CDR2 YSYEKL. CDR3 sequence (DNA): TGCGCCAGCAGCGCCGAGGGGACAGGGTTTGGAAAACTGTTTTTT. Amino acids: CASSAEGTGFGKLFF.

CDR3 DNA sequence: TGCAGCCCTACGACAGATTTGAACACTGAAGCTTTCTTT. Amino acids: CSPTTDLNTEAFF. The V call is TRBV29-1, the J call TRBJ1-1; D is perhaps TRBD1 (5 bases). Germline lookup yields CDR1 SQVTM and CDR2 ANQGSEA. The ends were cut back, 8 bases at V and 0 bases at J, with 13 bases in the middle. This CDR3 has 13 amino acids.

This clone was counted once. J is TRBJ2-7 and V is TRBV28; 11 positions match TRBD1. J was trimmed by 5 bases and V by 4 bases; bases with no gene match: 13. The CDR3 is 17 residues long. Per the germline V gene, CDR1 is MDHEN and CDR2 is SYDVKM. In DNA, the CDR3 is TGTGCCAGCAGTTCAAATTTCGGGACAGGGGGTTGGGACGAGCAGTACTTC. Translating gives CASSSNFGTGGWDEQYF.